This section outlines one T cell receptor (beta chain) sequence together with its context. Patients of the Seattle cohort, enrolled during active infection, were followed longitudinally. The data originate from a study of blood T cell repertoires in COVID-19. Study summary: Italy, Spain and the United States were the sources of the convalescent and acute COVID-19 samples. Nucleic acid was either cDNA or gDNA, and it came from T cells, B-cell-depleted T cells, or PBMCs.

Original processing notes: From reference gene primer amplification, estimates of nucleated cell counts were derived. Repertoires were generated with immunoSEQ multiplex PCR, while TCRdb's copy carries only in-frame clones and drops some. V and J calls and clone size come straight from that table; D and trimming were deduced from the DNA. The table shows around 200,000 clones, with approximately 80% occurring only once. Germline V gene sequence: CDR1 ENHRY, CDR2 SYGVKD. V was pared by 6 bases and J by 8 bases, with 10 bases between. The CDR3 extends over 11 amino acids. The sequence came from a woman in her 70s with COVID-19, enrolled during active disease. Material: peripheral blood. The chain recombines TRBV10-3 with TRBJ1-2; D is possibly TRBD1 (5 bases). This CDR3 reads CAIRSGSGYTF. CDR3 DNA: TGTGCCATCAGGTCAGGGTCGGGCTACACCTTC.